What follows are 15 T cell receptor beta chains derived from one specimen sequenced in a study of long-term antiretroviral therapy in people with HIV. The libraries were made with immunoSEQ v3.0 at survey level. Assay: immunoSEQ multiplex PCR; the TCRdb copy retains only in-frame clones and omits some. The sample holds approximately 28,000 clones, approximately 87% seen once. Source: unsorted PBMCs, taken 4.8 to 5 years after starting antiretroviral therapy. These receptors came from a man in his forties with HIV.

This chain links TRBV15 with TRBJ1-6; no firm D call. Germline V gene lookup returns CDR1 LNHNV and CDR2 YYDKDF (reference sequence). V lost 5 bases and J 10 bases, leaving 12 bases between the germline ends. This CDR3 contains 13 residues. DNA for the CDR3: TGTGCCACCAGCCGAACAAGAGACTCACCCCTCCACTTT. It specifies CATSRTRDSPLHF.

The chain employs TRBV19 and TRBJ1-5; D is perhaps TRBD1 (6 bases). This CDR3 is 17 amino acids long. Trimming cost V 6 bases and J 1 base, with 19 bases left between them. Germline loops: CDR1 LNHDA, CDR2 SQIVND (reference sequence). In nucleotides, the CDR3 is TGTGCCAGTAGCCCCCTGCGGGGGCAGGCGAGCAATCAGCCCCAGCATTTT. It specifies CASSPLRGQASNQPQHF.

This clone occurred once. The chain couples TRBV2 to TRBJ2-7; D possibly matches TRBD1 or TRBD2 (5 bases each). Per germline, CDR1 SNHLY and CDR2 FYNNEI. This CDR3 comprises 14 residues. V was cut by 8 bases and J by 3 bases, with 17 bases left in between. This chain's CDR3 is CASVYGDPHYEQYF. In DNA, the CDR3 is TGTGCCAGCGTTTACGGGGACCCTCACTACGAGCAGTACTTC.

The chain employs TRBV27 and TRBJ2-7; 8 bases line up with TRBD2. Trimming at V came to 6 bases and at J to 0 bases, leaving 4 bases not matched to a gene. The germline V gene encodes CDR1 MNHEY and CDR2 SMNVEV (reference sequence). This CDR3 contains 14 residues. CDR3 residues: CASRPGTSSYEQYF. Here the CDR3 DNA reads TGTGCCAGCAGACCCGGGACTAGCTCCTACGAGCAGTACTTC.

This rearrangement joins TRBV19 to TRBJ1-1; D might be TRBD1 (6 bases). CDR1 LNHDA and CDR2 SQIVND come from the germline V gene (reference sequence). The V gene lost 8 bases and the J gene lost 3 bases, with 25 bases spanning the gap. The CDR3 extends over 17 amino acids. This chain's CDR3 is CASAGTFPRSVHTEAFF. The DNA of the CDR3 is TGTGCCAGTGCGGGGACATTCCCTCGTAGTGTCCACACTGAAGCTTTCTTT.

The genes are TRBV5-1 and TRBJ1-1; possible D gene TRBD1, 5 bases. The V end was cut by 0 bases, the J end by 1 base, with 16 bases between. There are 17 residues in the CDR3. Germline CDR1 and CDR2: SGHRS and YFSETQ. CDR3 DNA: TGCGCCAGCAGCTTGGCCGGTGTGGGGGTGGGGAACACTGAAGCTTTCTTT. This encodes CASSLAGVGVGNTEAFF. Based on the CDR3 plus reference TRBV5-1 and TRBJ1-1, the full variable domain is KAGVTQTPRYLIKTRGQQVTLSCSPISGHRSVSWYQQTPGQGLQFLFEYFSETQRNKGNFPGRFSGRQFSNSRSEMNVSTLELGDSALYLCASSLAGVGVGNTEAFFGQGTRLTVV.

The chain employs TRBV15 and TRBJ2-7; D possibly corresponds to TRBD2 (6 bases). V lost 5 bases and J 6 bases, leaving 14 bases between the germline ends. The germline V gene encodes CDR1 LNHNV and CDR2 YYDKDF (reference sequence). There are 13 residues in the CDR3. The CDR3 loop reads CATSGGSSGEQYF. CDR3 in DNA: TGTGCCACCAGCGGAGGGTCTTCCGGCGAGCAGTACTTC.

This chain's CDR3 is CASSSIPRDIGTQYF. Written as DNA, the CDR3 is TGTGCCAGCAGCTCCATACCTCGGGACATAGGGACCCAGTACTTC. V usage is TRBV11-2 and J usage is TRBJ2-5; maybe TRBD1 (6 bases). The CDR3 has 15 amino acids. Germline V gives CDR1 SGHAT, CDR2 FQNNGV. Trimming left V 4 bases short and J 7 bases short, with 19 bases between.

CDR3 residues: CASSLASTRPHEQYF. DNA for the CDR3: TGTGCCAGCAGCTTGGCGTCGACTAGACCCCACGAGCAGTACTTC. The chain recombines TRBV5-4 with TRBJ2-7, with D tentatively TRBD2 (6 bases). This CDR3 spans 15 amino acids. CDR1 and CDR2 from the germline V gene are SGHNT and YYREEE (reference sequence). Trimming took off 0 bases at V and 5 bases at J, with 15 bases between the two ends.

CDR3 sequence: CASSPGLAVQTQYF. The CDR3 DNA sequence: TGTGCCAGCAGCCCAGGACTAGCTGTTCAGACCCAGTACTTC. V and J are TRBV28 and TRBJ2-5; 8 nucleotides line up with TRBD2. This CDR3 is built from 14 residues. V gave up 6 bases and J gave up 6 bases; unmatched junction bases: 9. Germline V gene sequence: CDR1 MDHEN, CDR2 SYDVKM.

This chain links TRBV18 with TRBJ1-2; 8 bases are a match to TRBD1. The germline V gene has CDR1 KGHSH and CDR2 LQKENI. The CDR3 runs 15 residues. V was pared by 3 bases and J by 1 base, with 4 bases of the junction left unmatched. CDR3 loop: CASSPQTGDNYGYTF. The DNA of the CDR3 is TGTGCCAGCTCACCCCAGACAGGGGATAACTATGGCTACACCTTC.

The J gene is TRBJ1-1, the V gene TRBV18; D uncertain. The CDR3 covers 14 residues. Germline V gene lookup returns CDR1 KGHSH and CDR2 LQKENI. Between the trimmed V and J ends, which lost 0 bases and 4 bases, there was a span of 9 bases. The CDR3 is CASSPPDGITEAFF. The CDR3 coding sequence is TGTGCCAGCTCACCACCAGACGGGATCACTGAAGCTTTCTTT.

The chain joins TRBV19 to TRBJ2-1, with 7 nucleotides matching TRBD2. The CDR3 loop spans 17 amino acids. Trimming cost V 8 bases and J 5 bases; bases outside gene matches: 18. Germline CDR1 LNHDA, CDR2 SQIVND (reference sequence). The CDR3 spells CASATFAGEAKNNEQFF. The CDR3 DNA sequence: TGTGCCAGTGCTACTTTTGCGGGGGAGGCCAAAAACAATGAGCAGTTCTTC.

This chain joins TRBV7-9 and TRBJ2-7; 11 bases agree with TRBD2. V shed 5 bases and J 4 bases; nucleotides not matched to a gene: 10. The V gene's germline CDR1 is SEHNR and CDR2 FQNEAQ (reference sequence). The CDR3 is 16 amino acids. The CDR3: CASSPALGLAVYEQYF. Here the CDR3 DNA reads TGTGCCAGCAGCCCTGCCCTGGGACTAGCGGTTTACGAGCAGTACTTC.

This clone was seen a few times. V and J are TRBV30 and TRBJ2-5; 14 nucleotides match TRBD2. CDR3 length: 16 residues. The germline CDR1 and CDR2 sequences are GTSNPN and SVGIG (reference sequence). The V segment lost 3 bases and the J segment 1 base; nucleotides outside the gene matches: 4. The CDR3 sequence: CAWREGLAGGQETQYF. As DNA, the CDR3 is TGTGCCTGGAGGGAAGGACTAGCGGGAGGCCAAGAGACCCAGTACTTC.